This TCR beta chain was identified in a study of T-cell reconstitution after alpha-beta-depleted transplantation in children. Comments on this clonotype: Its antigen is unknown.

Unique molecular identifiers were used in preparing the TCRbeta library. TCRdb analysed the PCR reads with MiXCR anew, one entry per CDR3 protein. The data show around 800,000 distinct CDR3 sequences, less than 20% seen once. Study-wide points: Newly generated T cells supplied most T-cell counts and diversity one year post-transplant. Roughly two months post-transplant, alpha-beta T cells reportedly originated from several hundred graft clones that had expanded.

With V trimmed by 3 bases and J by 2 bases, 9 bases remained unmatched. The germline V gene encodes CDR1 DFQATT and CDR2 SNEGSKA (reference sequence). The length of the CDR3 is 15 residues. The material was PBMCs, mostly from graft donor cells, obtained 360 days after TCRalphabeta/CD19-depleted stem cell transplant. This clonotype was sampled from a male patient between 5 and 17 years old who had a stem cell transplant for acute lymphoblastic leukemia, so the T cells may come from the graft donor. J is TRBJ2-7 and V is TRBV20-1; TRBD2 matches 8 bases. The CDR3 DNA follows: TGCAGTGCTAGCGTTCGGCTAGCGGGTCCCTACGAGCAGTACTTC. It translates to CSASVRLAGPYEQYF.